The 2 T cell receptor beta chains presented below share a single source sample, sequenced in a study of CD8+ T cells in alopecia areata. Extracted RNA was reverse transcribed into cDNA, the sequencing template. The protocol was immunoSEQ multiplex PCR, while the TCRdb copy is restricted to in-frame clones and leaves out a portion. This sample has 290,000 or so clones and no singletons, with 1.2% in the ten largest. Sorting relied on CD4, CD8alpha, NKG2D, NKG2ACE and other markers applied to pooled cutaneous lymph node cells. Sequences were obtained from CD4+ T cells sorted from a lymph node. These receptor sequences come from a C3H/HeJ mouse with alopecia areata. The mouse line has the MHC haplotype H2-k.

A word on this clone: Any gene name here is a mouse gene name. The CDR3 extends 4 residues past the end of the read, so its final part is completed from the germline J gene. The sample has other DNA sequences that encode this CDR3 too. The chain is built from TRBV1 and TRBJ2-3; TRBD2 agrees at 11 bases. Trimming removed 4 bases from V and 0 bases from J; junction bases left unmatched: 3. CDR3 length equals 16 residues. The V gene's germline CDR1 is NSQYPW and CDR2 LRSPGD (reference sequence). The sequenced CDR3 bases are TGCACCTGCAGTGGGACTGGGGGGACTAGTGCAGAA. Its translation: CTCSGTGGTSAE. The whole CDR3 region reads CTCSGTGGTSAETLYF.

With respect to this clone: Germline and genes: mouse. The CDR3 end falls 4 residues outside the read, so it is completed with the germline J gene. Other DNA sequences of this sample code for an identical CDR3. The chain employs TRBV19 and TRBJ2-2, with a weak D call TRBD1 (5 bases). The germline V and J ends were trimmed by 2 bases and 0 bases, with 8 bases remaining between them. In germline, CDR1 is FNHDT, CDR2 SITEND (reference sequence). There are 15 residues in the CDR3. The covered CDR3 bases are TGTGCCAGCAGTATCCAGGGCGCAAACACCGGG. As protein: CASSIQGANTG. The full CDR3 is CASSIQGANTGQLYF.